This T cell receptor (beta chain) was obtained from a study of T cells in localized non-small cell lung cancer. Regarding the study as a whole: Turning up in adjacent lung were a median approximately 60 of the top 100 tumor clones. Longer overall survival associated with higher blood T cell density; shorter survival with higher adjacent-lung clonality.

The data were produced by immunoSEQ multiplex PCR, yet TCRdb's version contains in-frame clones alone and is incomplete. Here the sample spans roughly 35,000 clones, 92% being singletons. Comments on this clone: Its target is unknown.

This CDR3 has 17 amino acids. CDR1 is SGHDT, CDR2 YYEEEE, per germline. V was shortened by 4 bases and J by 2 bases, with 19 bases between the two germline ends. The chain has TRBV5-6 and TRBJ2-1, with a weak D call TRBD2 (5 bases). The receptor's source is an older female donor with stage I lung adenocarcinoma. The material sequenced was peripheral blood, taken before any cancer treatment. CDR3 sequence (DNA): TGTGCCAGCAGCCGGGTCGGACTGGCCGTCACCTACAATGAGCAGTTCTTC. Translation: CASSRVGLAVTYNEQFF.